In its sample, the clone carrying this T cell receptor beta chain was seen a few times. This specimen comes from a study of shared clonotypes between healthy human individuals. Assay execution proceeded at the deep level. For each subset, genomic DNA was distributed in equal portions over several immunoSEQ plates. The unsorted PBMC sample used ten immunoSEQ deep assay plates. The protocol was immunoSEQ multiplex PCR, while the TCRdb copy is restricted to in-frame clones and leaves out a portion. The sample records about 490,000 clones, roughly 85% being singletons. Deletions cut 4 bases from V and 4 bases from J, with 8 bases between. Per germline, CDR1 MGHDK and CDR2 SYGVNS. CDR3 length equals 13 residues.

This sequence joins TRBV25-1 and TRBJ1-3; D is ambiguous. Material for sequencing was PBMCs. The clonotype originates from a woman in her thirties or forties in good health. Some clones in this sample may be carry-over from other donors' samples. The CDR3 sequence: CASSVKAGNTIYF. The CDR3 region has the DNA TGTGCCAGCAGTGTAAAGGCAGGAAACACCATATATTTT. Combining the CDR3 with reference TRBV25-1 and TRBJ1-3 gives the whole variable domain EADIYQTPRYLVIGTGKKITLECSQTMGHDKMYWYQQDPGMELHLIHYSYGVNSTEKGDLSSESTVSRIRTEHFPLTLESARPSHTSQYLCASSVKAGNTIYFGEGSWLTVV.